This TCR beta chain was obtained from a study of T cells after yellow fever vaccination. Looking at the study overall: Some fractions had low cell numbers, and these were prepared with SMART-Seq v4 Ultra Low Input.

This clonotype has only a few counts. The antigen is unknown. From the 5' RACE reads, TCRdb called clonotypes with MiXCR, one entry per CDR3 protein. The top ten hold 15% to 20% of the sample, which has 500,000 to 650,000 distinct CDR3 sequences, about a sixth seen once. Findings and limits, study-wide: The presence of abundant clonotypes contaminating from the bulk population was possible in FACS-sorted repertoires. A large majority of primary-vaccination clones showed up again after the booster (around 96% CD4, 88% CD8).

CDR1 is SGHKS and CDR2 is YYEKEE in the germline V gene (reference sequence). The V and J ends lost 2 bases and 2 bases, in that order; junction bases with no gene match: 4. CDR3 length equals 15 residues. The receptor's source is a man aged 18 to 35 who received the YFV17D yellow fever vaccine. The chain recombines TRBV5-5 with TRBJ2-3, with 8 positions matching TRBD1. The specimen comprised PBMCs, sampled 5 days after the first yellow fever vaccination. The CDR3 spells CASSFRTGFTDTQYF. The CDR3 nucleotides are TGTGCCAGCAGCTTCCGGACAGGGTTCACAGATACGCAGTATTTT.